The 24 T cell receptor beta chains listed next were all sequenced from one sample in a study of blood T cell repertoires in COVID-19 (dated by TCRdb to about 2020). To prepare the library, the immunoSEQ multiplex PCR assay was applied. Imported from immuneACCESS, the table was reduced by TCRdb to in-frame sequences with V and J called. These copies leave out some clones; in studies compared against another copy, an unresolved V gene accounts for under half, and the cause of the remainder is not known. The sample includes over 200,000 clones, with approximately 90% observed a single time. Under 9.5% of the sample belongs to the ten largest clones. Sequenced sample: PBMCs or T cells enriched from blood (not recorded which). These receptor sequences come from a man in his forties who had recovered from COVID-19.

The chain combines TRBV19 with TRBJ2-7; 7 bases line up with TRBD1. CDR1 is LNHDA and CDR2 is SQIVND in the germline V gene (reference sequence). The CDR3 loop spans 15 amino acids. Trimming removed 7 bases from V and 6 bases from J; junction bases left unmatched: 15. The CDR3 DNA follows: TGTGCCAGTACCCATGACAGGGAGCTAATCCGCGAGCAGTACTTC. It translates to CASTHDRELIREQYF.

The chain uses TRBV5-6 and TRBJ1-1, with a possible D match to TRBD1 (5 bases). V was cut by 1 base and J by 2 bases, with 12 bases left in between. The germline gives CDR1 SGHDT, CDR2 YYEEEE. This CDR3 contains 15 residues. The CDR3 DNA reads TGTGCCAGCAGCTTGCTCAACAGGCTAAACACTGAAGCTTTCTTT. Its protein is CASSLLNRLNTEAFF.

The chain carries TRBV6-1 and TRBJ1-5, with D perhaps TRBD1 (5 bases). The length of the CDR3 is 14 residues. The germline V and J ends were trimmed by 2 bases and 7 bases, with 12 bases remaining between them. CDR1 is MNHNS and CDR2 is SASEGT in the germline V gene. The CDR3 region has the DNA TGTGCCAGCAGTGAACGGGGGGAAGGGCAGCCCCAGCATTTT. As protein: CASSERGEGQPQHF.

This sequence joins TRBV4-2 and TRBJ1-1, with D maybe TRBD1 (5 bases). This CDR3 contains 14 residues. V gave up 2 bases and J gave up 4 bases, with 11 bases separating them. CDR1 LGHNA and CDR2 YNFKEQ come from the germline V gene. The CDR3 DNA reads TGTGCCAGCAGCCAAATAGGGGAGGGCACTGAAGCTTTCTTT. This codes for CASSQIGEGTEAFF.

The chain is built from TRBV19 and TRBJ2-2; 16 bases match TRBD2. V lost 7 bases, J lost 8 bases, and 16 bases stayed unmatched. The CDR3 totals 19 residues. Germline V gives CDR1 LNHDA, CDR2 SQIVND (reference sequence). CDR3 DNA: TGTGCCAGTAACCTTGGACCGGGACTAGCGGGAGGGCCGGAAGGGGAGCTGTTTTTT. It translates to CASNLGPGLAGGPEGELFF.

This chain links TRBV5-1 with TRBJ2-1, with D unresolved. Trimming took off 6 bases at V and 5 bases at J, with 12 bases between the two ends. Germline V gene lookup returns CDR1 SGHRS and CDR2 YFSETQ. This CDR3 is 13 amino acids long. CDR3 sequence reads: CASKWQDNNEQFF. As DNA, the CDR3 is TGCGCCAGCAAATGGCAGGATAACAATGAGCAGTTCTTC.

V usage is TRBV28 and J usage is TRBJ2-1, with TRBD2 as a possible D gene (6 bases). The ends were cut back, 2 bases at V and 2 bases at J, with 16 bases in the middle. Looked up from germline, CDR1 is MDHEN and CDR2 is SYDVKM. The CDR3 consists of 17 residues. The CDR3 coding sequence is TGTGCCAGCAGTTTAGGGAGGCCGAGGTTCCCCTACAATGAGCAGTTCTTC. It encodes CASSLGRPRFPYNEQFF.

This clone turned up a few times. This sequence joins TRBV11-2 and TRBJ2-4, with 7 bases lining up with TRBD2. The junction had 6 bases not matched to a gene; V was cut back by 1 base and J by 6 bases. Germline V CDR1 and CDR2: SGHAT, FQNNGV. CDR3 length: 15 residues. CDR3 sequence: CASSLVRGRVNIQYF. In nucleotides, the CDR3 is TGTGCCAGCAGCTTAGTCCGCGGGAGAGTAAACATTCAGTACTTC.

This clone was detected only a few times. The V gene is TRBV18, the J gene TRBJ1-1, with TRBD1 identical over 7 bases. V was pared by 2 bases and J by 1 base, with 4 bases of the junction left unmatched. The CDR3 has 15 amino acids. Germline V lookup: CDR1 KGHSH, CDR2 LQKENI. CDR3 in amino acids: CASSPSRTGNTEAFF. Here the CDR3 DNA reads TGTGCCAGCTCACCATCTCGGACAGGGAACACTGAAGCTTTCTTT.

CDR3: CASSVGQGLGYTF. Here the CDR3 DNA reads TGTGCCAGCAGTGTGGGACAGGGTTTGGGCTACACCTTC. The genes are TRBV25-1 and TRBJ1-2, with 9 bases that match TRBD1. V shed 4 bases, J shed 8 bases, and the junction held 5 bases outside the gene matches. Germline CDR1 reads MGHDK; CDR2 reads SYGVNS. This CDR3 contains 13 residues.

This sequence joins TRBV19 and TRBJ2-7, with a weak D call TRBD1 (6 bases). This CDR3 region has 14 residues. Between the trimmed V and J ends, which lost 5 bases and 9 bases, there was a span of 20 bases. Germline lookup yields CDR1 LNHDA and CDR2 SQIVND (reference sequence). Here the CDR3 reads CASSLNREYSGQYF. As DNA, the CDR3 is TGTGCCAGTAGTCTCAACAGGGAATATAGTGGGCAGTACTTC. Using reference TRBV19 and TRBJ2-7 for the parts outside the CDR3, the full variable domain is DGGITQSPKYLFRKEGQNVTLSCEQNLNHDAMYWYRQDPGQGLRLIYYSQIVNDFQKGDIAEGYSVSREKKESFPLTVTSAQKNPTAFYLCASSLNREYSGQYFGPGTRLTVT.

This clone appeared many times. This chain joins TRBV5-1 and TRBJ1-3, with D perhaps matching TRBD1 (5 bases). Germline V gene lookup returns CDR1 SGHRS and CDR2 YFSETQ. CDR3 size: 20 residues. V was pared by 4 bases and J by 4 bases, with 30 bases between. As DNA, the CDR3 is TGCGCCAGCAGCATACTTCGAAGTACGGGACTCCCGCCGGCAGGAAACACCATATATTTT. It encodes CASSILRSTGLPPAGNTIYF.

The chain combines TRBV2 with TRBJ1-1; TRBD1 matches 8 bases. This CDR3 spans 13 amino acids. The V and J ends lost 7 bases and 7 bases, in that order; junction bases with no gene match: 8. Germline V gene lookup returns CDR1 SNHLY and CDR2 FYNNEI. The CDR3 spells CASKTGEPLEAFF. CDR3 DNA sequence: TGTGCCAGCAAGACAGGGGAGCCCCTTGAAGCTTTCTTT. Full variable domain (outside the CDR3, taken from reference TRBV2 and TRBJ1-1): EPEVTQTPSHQVTQMGQEVILRCVPISNHLYFYWYRQILGQKVEFLVSFYNNEISEKSEIFDDQFSVERPDGSNFTLKIRSTKLEDSAMYFCASKTGEPLEAFFGQGTRLTVV.

Only a few counts were recorded for this clone. The rearrangement joins TRBV19 to TRBJ1-1; D is unresolved. Trimming stripped 5 bases from V and 4 bases from J, with 26 bases between. This CDR3 is 18 amino acids long. Germline CDR1 reads LNHDA; CDR2 reads SQIVND (reference sequence). The CDR3 bases are TGTGCCAGTAGTGTAACCGCGGCCGACTTCGGGAGTACCACTGAAGCTTTCTTT. Translated, it gives CASSVTAADFGSTTEAFF.

About this clone: Other DNA sequences in the same sample also yield this CDR3. The rearrangement joins TRBV28 to TRBJ1-2; 8 nucleotides line up with TRBD1. The CDR3 consists of 13 residues. Germline CDR1 MDHEN, CDR2 SYDVKM. V trimming: 8 bases; J trimming: 0 bases; junction bases outside the gene matches: 2. The CDR3 reads CASRTGPNYGYTF. For the CDR3, the DNA is TGTGCCAGCCGGACAGGGCCTAACTATGGCTACACCTTC.

The chain recombines TRBV3-1 (or the pseudogene TRBV3-2) with TRBJ2-7; TRBD2 might be the D (6 bases). The CDR3 extends over 13 amino acids. Per the germline V gene, CDR1 is LGHDT and CDR2 is YNNKEL (reference sequence). Trimming removed 7 bases at V and 7 bases at J, with 17 bases between. This CDR3 reads CASTKRGAREQYF. DNA of the CDR3: TGTGCCAGCACCAAGCGCGGGGCGCGGGAGCAGTACTTC.

The chain uses TRBV2 and TRBJ1-2, with 7 bases that match TRBD1. CDR3 length: 13 amino acids. With 7 bases clipped from V and 8 bases from J, the junction kept 10 bases outside the gene matches. Germline V gene data show CDR1 as SNHLY and CDR2 as FYNNEI. CDR3 protein: CASIQDRVRGYTF. CDR3 DNA: TGTGCCAGCATACAAGACAGGGTCAGAGGCTACACCTTC.

This clone was recorded only once. The chain employs TRBV28 and TRBJ2-1, with TRBD2 matching over 8 bases. Germline values: CDR1 MDHEN, CDR2 SYDVKM. V lost 3 bases and J lost 7; bases outside the gene matches: 11. The length of the CDR3 is 16 residues. CDR3 bases: TGTGCCAGCAGTTTCGGGGGGGAGCGGAATGGGAATGAGCAGTTCTTC. This encodes CASSFGGERNGNEQFF.

This clone was counted once. J is TRBJ1-4 and V is TRBV28; D uncertain. The length of the CDR3 is 10 residues. CDR1 is MDHEN, CDR2 SYDVKM, per germline. Trimming took off 10 bases at V and 4 bases at J, with 4 bases between the two ends. The CDR3 here is CATHNEKLFF. CDR3 in DNA: TGTGCCACCCATAATGAAAAACTGTTTTTT. The variable domain in full, with the rest retrieved from reference TRBV28 and TRBJ1-4, is DVKVTQSSRYLVKRTGEKVFLECVQDMDHENMFWYRQDPGLGLRLIYFSYDVKMKEKGDIPEGYSVSREKKERFSLILESASTNQTSMYLCATHNEKLFFGSGTQLSVL.

The gene calls are TRBV12-3 or TRBV12-4 and TRBJ1-1, with TRBD1 identical over 7 bases. This CDR3 is 13 amino acids long. Losses at the gene ends were 6 bases for V and 6 bases for J; bases not matched to a gene: 7. CDR3 protein: CASRRPGTAEAFF. CDR3 in DNA: TGTGCCAGCAGAAGACCCGGGACAGCTGAAGCTTTCTTT.

The genes are TRBV11-2 and TRBJ1-4, with D possibly TRBD1 on 6 matching bases. CDR3 length equals 14 residues. Trimming removed 5 bases at V and 3 bases at J, with 10 bases between. Germline CDR1 and CDR2: SGHAT and FQNNGV. CDR3 DNA sequence: TGTGCCAGCAGCCCAACAGGGTCTAATGAAAAACTGTTTTTT. Its protein is CASSPTGSNEKLFF.

V is TRBV7-6 and J is TRBJ2-7; 8 bases are a match to TRBD1. The germline V gene encodes CDR1 SGHVS and CDR2 FNYEAQ. The CDR3 consists of 13 residues. With 4 bases clipped from V and 5 bases from J, the junction kept 4 bases outside the gene matches. CDR3 residues: CASSSRGRNEQYF. CDR3 sequence (DNA): TGTGCCAGCAGCTCCAGGGGGCGCAACGAGCAGTACTTC.

The CDR3 DNA sequence: TGCAGCGTTGGGAGGACTGTTTACAATGAGCAGTTCTTC. Encoded protein: CSVGRTVYNEQFF. The V gene is TRBV29-1, the J gene TRBJ2-1; the D gene is possibly TRBD2 (5 bases). Germline V gene lookup returns CDR1 SQVTM and CDR2 ANQGSEA. Trimming left V 4 bases short and J 4 bases short, with 11 bases between. The CDR3 extends over 13 amino acids.

This clone has only one observation. The gene calls are TRBV5-6 and TRBJ2-6, with 7 bases matching TRBD2. Germline V gene data show CDR1 as SGHDT and CDR2 as YYEEEE. Germline trimming cut 2 bases from V and 0 bases from J; bases unmatched to any gene: 2. The length of the CDR3 is 16 residues. CDR3 protein: CASSLAGRSGANVLTF. The CDR3 DNA sequence: TGTGCCAGCAGCTTAGCGGGACGCTCTGGGGCCAACGTCCTGACTTTC.